The source of this TCR beta chain is a study of T cell repertoires in cytomegalovirus infection. On the study more broadly: Matching HLA type and CMV infection were both indicated by public TCR beta signatures.

Points from the study as a whole: The ex vivo response was dominated by HLA-C-restricted CMV-specific TCR beta clonotypes. Accumulated public TCR beta family frequency recognized individuals carrying CMV together with the relevant HLA.

Each CDR3 protein gets one entry after TCRdb re-called the reads with MiXCR. The repertoire has almost 550,000 distinct CDR3 sequences, approximately 15% of them found once; the top ten carry about 24%. Trimming cost V 3 bases and J 1 base; bases outside gene matches: 5. The CDR3 has 16 amino acids. Germline V gene lookup returns CDR1 SGHDN and CDR2 FVKESK. This clonotype was seen many times. Its antigen is currently unknown. The receptor was derived from a human donor in good health (CMV status not recorded). Some clones in this sample may be carry-over from other donors' samples. The sequencing sample was made of CD8+ T cells from PBMCs. V gene TRBV14 combines with J gene TRBJ2-3; TRBD2 aligns across 9 bases. CDR3 in amino acids: CASSHSSGTGTDTQYF. Here the CDR3 DNA reads TGTGCCAGCAGCCACTCTAGCGGGACTGGCACAGATACGCAGTATTTT.